Below are 12 T cell receptor beta chains sequenced from a single sample in a study of blood T cell repertoires in COVID-19. Clones were sequenced by immunoSEQ multiplex PCR, and TCRdb holds only the in-frame ones, with some missing. The table has around 100,000 clones, 85% to 95% seen once. Sequencing input: peripheral blood. The receptor source for this set is a man aged 45-60 years with active COVID-19.

This chain links TRBV2 with TRBJ2-7; 8 positions agree with TRBD2. This CDR3 contains 15 residues. The germline V gene encodes CDR1 SNHLY and CDR2 FYNNEI. The V gene end was trimmed by 3 bases and the J gene end by 0 bases; junction bases not matched to a gene: 4. CDR3 nucleotides: TGTGCCAGCAGTGAGGGAGGGACTAGCTCCTACGAGCAGTACTTC. Amino acid sequence: CASSEGGTSSYEQYF.

V usage is TRBV18 and J usage is TRBJ1-1; tentative D call: TRBD1 (5 bases). CDR3 size: 14 residues. V dropped 3 bases and J dropped 3 bases, with 11 bases sitting between them. Germline V gene lookup returns CDR1 KGHSH and CDR2 LQKENI. The CDR3 loop reads CASSPGGAHTEAFF. CDR3 nucleotides: TGTGCCAGCTCACCTGGCGGGGCGCACACTGAAGCTTTCTTT.

This clone appeared a few times. The V gene is TRBV5-1, the J gene TRBJ1-1, with TRBD1 as a possible D gene (5 bases). The CDR3 totals 16 residues. The V end was cut by 0 bases, the J end by 4 bases, with 16 bases between. Germline CDR1 reads SGHRS; CDR2 reads YFSETQ. CDR3: CASSLVGDSRGTEAFF. The CDR3 DNA follows: TGCGCCAGCAGCTTGGTGGGGGACTCTAGGGGCACTGAAGCTTTCTTT. Full variable domain (remainder filled in from reference TRBV5-1 and TRBJ1-1): KAGVTQTPRYLIKTRGQQVTLSCSPISGHRSVSWYQQTPGQGLQFLFEYFSETQRNKGNFPGRFSGRQFSNSRSEMNVSTLELGDSALYLCASSLVGDSRGTEAFFGQGTRLTVV.

This rearrangement joins TRBV7-8 to TRBJ2-1; 9 bases fit TRBD2. Trimming removed 1 base from V and 9 bases from J; junction bases left unmatched: 10. The CDR3 extends over 16 amino acids. Germline-derived CDR1 and CDR2 are SGHVS and FQNEAQ. CDR3 sequence: CASSLERREGQGEQFF. Written as DNA, the CDR3 is TGTGCCAGCAGCTTAGAGCGGCGGGAGGGCCAGGGTGAGCAGTTCTTC.

The chain recombines TRBV9 with TRBJ1-1; a weak D match, TRBD1 (6 bases). Germline lookup yields CDR1 SGDLS and CDR2 YYNGEE. This CDR3 has 16 amino acids. V lost 2 bases, J lost 5 bases, and 19 bases lay in between. The CDR3: CASSVSQGTTGTEAFF. The CDR3 DNA reads TGTGCCAGCAGCGTTTCACAGGGAACTACTGGGACTGAAGCTTTCTTT.

The chain has TRBV7-9 and TRBJ1-6; TRBD1 aligns across 9 bases. This CDR3 has 18 amino acids. Trimming took 3 bases from V and 9 from J; bases not matched to a gene: 15. From germline, CDR1 is SEHNR and CDR2 FQNEAQ (reference sequence). The CDR3 spells CASSLRQGVFPGLSPLHF. CDR3 bases: TGTGCCAGCAGCTTGAGACAGGGGGTTTTTCCAGGACTTTCACCCCTCCACTTT. Based on the CDR3 plus reference TRBV7-9 and TRBJ1-6, the full variable domain is DTGVSQNPRHKITKRGQNVTFRCDPISEHNRLYWYRQTLGQGPEFLTYFQNEAQLEKSRLLSDRFSAERPKGSFSTLEIQRTEQGDSAMYLCASSLRQGVFPGLSPLHFGNGTRLTVT.

The V and J genes are TRBV2 and TRBJ1-4; 7 positions match TRBD1. Trimming took 5 bases from V and 3 from J; bases not matched to a gene: 6. CDR1 SNHLY and CDR2 FYNNEI come from the germline V gene. CDR3 length equals 15 residues. This chain's CDR3 is CASSKTGAANEKLFF. CDR3 sequence (DNA): TGTGCCAGCAGTAAAACAGGGGCGGCTAATGAAAAACTGTTTTTT.

The chain recombines TRBV7-9 with TRBJ2-1, with TRBD2 matching over 7 bases. The CDR3 contains 16 residues. V dropped 2 bases and J dropped 5; count of bases not matched to a gene: 9. Germline assignment: CDR1 SEHNR and CDR2 FQNEAQ (reference sequence). The CDR3 sequence: CASSLWGGSGNNEQFF. The CDR3 coding sequence is TGTGCCAGCAGCTTATGGGGCGGGAGTGGGAACAATGAGCAGTTCTTC.

This clone occurred a few times. The chain couples TRBV5-1 to TRBJ2-7; maybe TRBD2 (6 bases). CDR3 length: 14 amino acids. Germline CDR1 is SGHRS and CDR2 is YFSETQ. V was cut by 2 bases and J by 0 bases, with 9 bases left in between. The CDR3 DNA reads as TGCGCCAGCAGCTTAGGGCGGGACTCCTACGAGCAGTACTTC. Its protein product is CASSLGRDSYEQYF.

The chain employs TRBV7-8 and TRBJ2-3; 7 nucleotides match TRBD1. After removal of 1 base from V and 3 bases from J, the junction contained 16 bases not matched to a gene. Per germline, CDR1 SGHVS and CDR2 FQNEAQ. CDR3 size: 19 residues. CDR3 DNA sequence: TGTGCCAGCAGCTTAGGTTTAGGCCGACAGGGCCCTGGGACAGATACGCAGTATTTT. It yields the protein CASSLGLGRQGPGTDTQYF.

The CDR3 loop is CASSSTEYNNSPLHF. In nucleotides, the CDR3 is TGCGCCAGCAGCTCGACAGAATATAATAATTCACCCCTCCACTTT. The V gene is TRBV5-1, the J gene TRBJ1-6, with D maybe TRBD1 (5 bases). The CDR3 loop spans 15 amino acids. V lost 3 bases and J 5 bases, leaving 12 bases between the germline ends. CDR1 and CDR2 (germline): SGHRS, YFSETQ. Full variable domain (remainder filled in from reference TRBV5-1 and TRBJ1-6): KAGVTQTPRYLIKTRGQQVTLSCSPISGHRSVSWYQQTPGQGLQFLFEYFSETQRNKGNFPGRFSGRQFSNSRSEMNVSTLELGDSALYLCASSSTEYNNSPLHFGNGTRLTVT.

The chain employs TRBV5-1 and TRBJ1-6; the D is unclear. Trimming removed 0 bases at V and 7 bases at J, with 14 bases between. Germline V gives CDR1 SGHRS, CDR2 YFSETQ. The CDR3 totals 16 residues. The DNA of the CDR3 is TGCGCCAGCAGCTTGGAGGCAGGAACATCGAATTCACCCCTCCACTTT. Its translation is CASSLEAGTSNSPLHF.